This T cell receptor (beta chain) was profiled in a study of technical replicates of blood from a handful of donors. This CDR3 has 15 residues. V shed 6 bases and J 9 bases; nucleotides not matched to a gene: 11. Germline loops: CDR1 MNHNY, CDR2 SVGAGI (reference sequence). This clone has just one count. Sequenced by immunoSEQ multiplex PCR; TCRdb stores in-frame clones only, minus some. In the table there are roughly 100,000 clones, 90% to 97% of which are singletons. The sequenced material came from T cells isolated from PBMCs. This TCR was recovered from a human donor in good health. This sequence joins TRBV6-6 and TRBJ1-6; 7 bases line up with TRBD1. The CDR3 DNA reads TGTGCCAGCAGCCGCGGACAGGAGGATACTTCACCCCTCCACTTT. Its translation: CASSRGQEDTSPLHF.